This T cell receptor beta chain originates from a study of blood T cell repertoires in COVID-19 (dated by TCRdb to 2018 to 2020). Background on the whole study: Samples from collaborators originated in the United States, Italy and Spain and spanned both the acute and convalescent phases of COVID-19. The prospective study material was composed of cDNA or gDNA derived from T cells, B-cell-depleted T cells, or PBMCs. Deeply sampled blood TCRbeta repertoires from subjects exposed to, actively infected with, or recovered from COVID-19 were included in the dataset. Where available, HLA class I and class II types were obtained from metadata supplied by the sample provider rather than from assay-based typing. A de-identified subject ID, COVID-19 status, age in years and sex were almost always included in the sample metadata. The samples were drawn from the first 160 participants of the ongoing ImmuneRACE study and from 1,200 or so subjects provided by 6 global collaborators. A freely available public database, intended as a resource for researchers studying the immune response to SARS-CoV-2, is where the repertoires were released. What the authors observed across the whole study: How much clinical and demographic metadata was included differed by source and by participant, and the metadata was provided uncurated.

TCRbeta CDR3 regions were amplified from genomic DNA by means of the immunoSEQ Assay, a bias-controlled multiplex PCR. As for the original processing: The number of nucleated cells in each sample was estimated from the amplification of reference gene primers within the assay. To quantify the absolute abundance of each unique TCRbeta CDR3 rearrangement, sequence reads were collapsed and filtered. For each sample, productive Simpson clonality was calculated by taking the square root of Simpson's diversity index across productive rearrangements. TCRdb re-hosts the immuneACCESS table, in-frame sequences only. Its copies lack some clones; in the studies checked, an unresolved V gene accounts for under half of them, and the cause for the rest is not known. That table gives V, J and clone size, and the DNA gave D and trimming. In all, the sample holds more than 300,000 clones, and about nine tenths of those were seen once. The ten largest clones capture 1.8% of the sample.

For this chain, trimming is 6 bases at the V end and 7 bases at the J end, and the number of junction bases without a gene match is 13. CDR1 is given as SGHRS and CDR2 as YFSETQ, both from the germline V gene. The CDR3 has 15 amino acids, counting the end cysteine and phenylalanine. Here the CDR3 DNA is all that survives: 45 bases in frame from base 1. In Seattle, one collaborating source enrolled patients while the infection was active and tracked those patients longitudinally over the course of disease. The collaborating institutions used their own protocols to collect whole blood in K2EDTA tubes. For TCRbeta analysis, collaborators shipped samples as frozen whole blood, isolated PBMCs, or DNA extracted from either of those sample types. This clone was seen only once. Its antigen specificity is not known. Qualities for individual bases were not recorded, and no much larger clone is one base off.

The chain is encoded by TRBV5-1 joined to TRBJ1-1, and 9 junctional nucleotides match TRBD1. Sequencing was carried out using peripheral blood. The source of this sequence is a woman in her thirties with COVID-19, enrolled during active disease. CDR3 reads: CASKDRGSGGSEAFF. The DNA sequence is as follows: TGCGCCAGCAAGGACAGGGGATCCGGAGGAAGTGAAGCTTTCTTT.